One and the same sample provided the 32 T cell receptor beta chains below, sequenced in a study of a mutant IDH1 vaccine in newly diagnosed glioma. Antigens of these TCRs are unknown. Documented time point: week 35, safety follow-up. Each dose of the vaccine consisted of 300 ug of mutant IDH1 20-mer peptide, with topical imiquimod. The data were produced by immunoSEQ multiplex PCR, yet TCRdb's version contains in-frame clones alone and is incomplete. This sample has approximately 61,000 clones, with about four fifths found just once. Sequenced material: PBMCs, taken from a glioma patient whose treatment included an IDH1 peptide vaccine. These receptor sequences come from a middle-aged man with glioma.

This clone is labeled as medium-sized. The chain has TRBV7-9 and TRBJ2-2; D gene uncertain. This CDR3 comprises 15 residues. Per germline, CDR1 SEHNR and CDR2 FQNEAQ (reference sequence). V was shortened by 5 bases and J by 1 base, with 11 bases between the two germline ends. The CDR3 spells CASSPPNVNTGELFF. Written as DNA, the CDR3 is TGTGCCAGCAGCCCCCCGAATGTGAACACCGGGGAGCTGTTTTTT.

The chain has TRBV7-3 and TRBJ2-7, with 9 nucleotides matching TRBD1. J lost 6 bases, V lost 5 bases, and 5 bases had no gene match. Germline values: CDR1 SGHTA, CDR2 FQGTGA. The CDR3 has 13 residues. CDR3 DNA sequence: TGTGCCAGCAGCCTACAGGGGGCAGGCGAGCAGTACTTC. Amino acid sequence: CASSLQGAGEQYF.

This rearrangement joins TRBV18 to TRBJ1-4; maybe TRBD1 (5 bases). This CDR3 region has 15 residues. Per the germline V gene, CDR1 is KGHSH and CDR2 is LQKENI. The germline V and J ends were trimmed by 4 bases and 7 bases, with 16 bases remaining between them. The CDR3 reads CASSLGPPGGEKLFF. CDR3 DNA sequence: TGTGCCAGCTCACTGGGACCCCCGGGGGGTGAAAAACTGTTTTTT.

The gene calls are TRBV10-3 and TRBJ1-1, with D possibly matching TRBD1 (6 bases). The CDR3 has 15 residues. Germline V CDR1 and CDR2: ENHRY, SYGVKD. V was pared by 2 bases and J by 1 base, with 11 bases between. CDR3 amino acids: CAISEDPGENTEAFF. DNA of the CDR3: TGTGCCATCAGTGAGGACCCAGGGGAGAACACTGAAGCTTTCTTT.

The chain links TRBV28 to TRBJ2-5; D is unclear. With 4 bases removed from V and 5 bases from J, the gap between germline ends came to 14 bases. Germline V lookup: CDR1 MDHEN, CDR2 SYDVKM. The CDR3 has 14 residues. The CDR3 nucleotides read TGTGCCAGCAGTTCCCCCAAGTGGCTCGAGACCCAGTACTTC. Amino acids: CASSSPKWLETQYF.

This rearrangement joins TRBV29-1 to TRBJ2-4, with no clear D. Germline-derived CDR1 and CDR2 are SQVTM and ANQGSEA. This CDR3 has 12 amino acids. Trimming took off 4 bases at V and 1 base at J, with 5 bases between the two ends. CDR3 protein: CSVGFAKNIQYF. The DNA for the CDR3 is TGCAGCGTTGGCTTTGCCAAAAACATTCAGTACTTC. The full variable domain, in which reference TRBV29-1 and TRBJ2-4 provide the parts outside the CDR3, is SAVISQKPSRDICQRGTSLTIQCQVDSQVTMMFWYRQQPGQSLTLIATANQGSEATYESGFVIDKFPISRPNLTFSTLTVSNMSPEDSSIYLCSVGFAKNIQYFGAGTRLSVL.

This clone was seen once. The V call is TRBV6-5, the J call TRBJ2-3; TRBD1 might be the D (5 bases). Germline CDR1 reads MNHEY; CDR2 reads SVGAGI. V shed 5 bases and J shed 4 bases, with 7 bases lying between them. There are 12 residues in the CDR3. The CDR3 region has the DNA TGTGCCAGCAGTCCGACAGCAGATACGCAGTATTTT. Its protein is CASSPTADTQYF.

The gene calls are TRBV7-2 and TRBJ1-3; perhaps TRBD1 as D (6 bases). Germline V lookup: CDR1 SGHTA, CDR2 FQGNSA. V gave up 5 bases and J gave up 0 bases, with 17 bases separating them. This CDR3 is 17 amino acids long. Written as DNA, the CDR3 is TGTGCCAGCAGCAAGGGGCCAGGGACACCCTCTGGAAACACCATATATTTT. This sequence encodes CASSKGPGTPSGNTIYF.

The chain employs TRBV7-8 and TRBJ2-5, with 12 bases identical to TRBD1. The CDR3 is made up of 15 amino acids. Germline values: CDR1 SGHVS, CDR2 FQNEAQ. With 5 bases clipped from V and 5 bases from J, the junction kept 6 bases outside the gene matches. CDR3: CASSVGQGALETQYF. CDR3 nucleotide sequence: TGTGCCAGCAGCGTGGGACAGGGGGCGCTGGAGACCCAGTACTTC.

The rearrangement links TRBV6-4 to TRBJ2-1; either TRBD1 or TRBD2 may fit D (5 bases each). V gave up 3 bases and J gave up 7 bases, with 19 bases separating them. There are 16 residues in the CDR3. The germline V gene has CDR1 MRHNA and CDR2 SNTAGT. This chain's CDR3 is CASSERDRGLRNEQFF. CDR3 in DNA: TGTGCCAGCAGTGAACGGGATCGGGGCCTGCGTAATGAGCAGTTCTTC.

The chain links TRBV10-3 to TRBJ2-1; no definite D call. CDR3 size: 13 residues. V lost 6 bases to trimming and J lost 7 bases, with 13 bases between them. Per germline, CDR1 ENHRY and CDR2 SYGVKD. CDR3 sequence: CAIRVLVGNEQFF. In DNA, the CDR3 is TGTGCCATCAGGGTCCTGGTGGGTAATGAGCAGTTCTTC.

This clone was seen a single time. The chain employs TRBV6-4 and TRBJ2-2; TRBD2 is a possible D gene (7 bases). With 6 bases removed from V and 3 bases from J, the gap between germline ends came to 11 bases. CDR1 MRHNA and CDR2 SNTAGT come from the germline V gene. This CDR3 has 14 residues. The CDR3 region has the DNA TGTGCCAGCAGAGGGGGGGCAGACACCGGGGAGCTGTTTTTT. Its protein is CASRGGADTGELFF.

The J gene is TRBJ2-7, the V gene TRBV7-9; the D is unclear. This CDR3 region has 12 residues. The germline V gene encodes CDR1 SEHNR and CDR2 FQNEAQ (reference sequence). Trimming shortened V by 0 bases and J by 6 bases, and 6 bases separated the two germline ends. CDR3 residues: CASSLAWSEQYF. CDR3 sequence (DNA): TGTGCCAGCAGCTTAGCTTGGTCCGAGCAGTACTTC.

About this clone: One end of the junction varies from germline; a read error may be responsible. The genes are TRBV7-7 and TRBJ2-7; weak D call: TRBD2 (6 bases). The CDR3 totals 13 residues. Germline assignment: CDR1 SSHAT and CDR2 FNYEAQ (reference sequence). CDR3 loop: CASSLAVSYEQYF. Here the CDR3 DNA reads TGTGCTAGCAGCTTAGCGGTCTCCTACGAGCAGTACTTC.

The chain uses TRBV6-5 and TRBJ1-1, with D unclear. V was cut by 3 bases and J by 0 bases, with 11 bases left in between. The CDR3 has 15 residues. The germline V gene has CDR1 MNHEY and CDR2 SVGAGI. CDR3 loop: CASSYQIGLNTEAFF. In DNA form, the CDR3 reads TGTGCCAGCAGTTATCAGATCGGCTTGAACACTGAAGCTTTCTTT.

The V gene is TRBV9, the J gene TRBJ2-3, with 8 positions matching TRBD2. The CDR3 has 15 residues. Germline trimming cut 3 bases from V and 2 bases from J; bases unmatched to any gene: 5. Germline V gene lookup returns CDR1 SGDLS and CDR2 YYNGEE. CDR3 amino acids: CASSAIAGSTDTQYF. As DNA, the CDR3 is TGTGCCAGCAGCGCGATAGCGGGATCCACAGATACGCAGTATTTT.

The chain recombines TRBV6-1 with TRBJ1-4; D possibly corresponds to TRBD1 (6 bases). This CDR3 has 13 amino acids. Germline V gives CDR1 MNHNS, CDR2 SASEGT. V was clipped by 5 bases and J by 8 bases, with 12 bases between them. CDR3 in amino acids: CASSLKGGEKLFF. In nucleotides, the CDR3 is TGTGCCAGCAGTCTGAAGGGGGGGGAAAAACTGTTTTTT.

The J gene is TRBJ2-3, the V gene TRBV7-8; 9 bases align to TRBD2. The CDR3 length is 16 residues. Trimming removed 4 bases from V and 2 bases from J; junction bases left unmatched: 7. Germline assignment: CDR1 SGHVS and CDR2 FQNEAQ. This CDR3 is CASSWERGAFTDTQYF. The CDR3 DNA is TGTGCCAGCAGCTGGGAGCGGGGGGCTTTCACAGATACGCAGTATTTT.

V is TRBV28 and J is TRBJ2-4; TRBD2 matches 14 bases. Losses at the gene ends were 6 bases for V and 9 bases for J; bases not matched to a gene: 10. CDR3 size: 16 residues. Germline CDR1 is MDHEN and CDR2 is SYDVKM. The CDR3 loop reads CASSQTSGREVIIQYF. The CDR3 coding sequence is TGTGCCAGCAGCCAGACTAGCGGGAGGGAGGTGATCATTCAGTACTTC.

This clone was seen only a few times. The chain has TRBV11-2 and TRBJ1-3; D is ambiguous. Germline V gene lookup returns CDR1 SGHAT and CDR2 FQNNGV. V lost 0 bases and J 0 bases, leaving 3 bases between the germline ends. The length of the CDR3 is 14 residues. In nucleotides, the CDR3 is TGTGCCAGCAGCTTAGACATCTCTGGAAACACCATATATTTT. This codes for CASSLDISGNTIYF.

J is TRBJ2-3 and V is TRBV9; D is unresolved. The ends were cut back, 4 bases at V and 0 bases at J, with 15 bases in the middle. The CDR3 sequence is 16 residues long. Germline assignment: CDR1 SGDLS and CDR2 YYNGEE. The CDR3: CASSPPNVGSTDTQYF. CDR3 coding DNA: TGTGCCAGCAGCCCCCCTAACGTGGGCAGCACAGATACGCAGTATTTT.

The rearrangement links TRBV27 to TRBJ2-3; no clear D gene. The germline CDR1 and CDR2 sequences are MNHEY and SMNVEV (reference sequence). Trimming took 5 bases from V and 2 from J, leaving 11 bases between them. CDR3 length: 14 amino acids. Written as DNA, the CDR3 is TGTGCCAGCAGTCACCGCGCCCACACAGATACGCAGTATTTT. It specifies CASSHRAHTDTQYF.

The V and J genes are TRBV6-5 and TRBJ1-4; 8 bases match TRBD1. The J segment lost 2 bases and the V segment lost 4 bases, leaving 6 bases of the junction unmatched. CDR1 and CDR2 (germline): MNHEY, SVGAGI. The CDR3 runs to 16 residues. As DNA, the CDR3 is TGTGCCAGCAGTTCCCAGGGGGCGCGTACTAATGAAAAACTGTTTTTT. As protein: CASSSQGARTNEKLFF.

CDR3 sequence: CASSLGRGTDTQYF. For the CDR3, the DNA is TGTGCCAGTAGTTTGGGGAGGGGCACAGATACGCAGTATTTT. J is TRBJ2-3 and V is TRBV19, with 7 positions matching TRBD2. CDR1 is LNHDA, CDR2 SQIVND, per germline (reference sequence). V shed 5 bases and J 1 base; nucleotides not matched to a gene: 3. The CDR3 consists of 14 residues.

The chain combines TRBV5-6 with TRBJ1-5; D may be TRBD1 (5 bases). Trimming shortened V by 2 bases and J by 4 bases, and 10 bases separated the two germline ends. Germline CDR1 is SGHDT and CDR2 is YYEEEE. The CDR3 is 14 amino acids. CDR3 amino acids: CASSFWGGNQPQHF. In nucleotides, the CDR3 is TGTGCCAGCAGCTTCTGGGGGGGTAATCAGCCCCAGCATTTT.

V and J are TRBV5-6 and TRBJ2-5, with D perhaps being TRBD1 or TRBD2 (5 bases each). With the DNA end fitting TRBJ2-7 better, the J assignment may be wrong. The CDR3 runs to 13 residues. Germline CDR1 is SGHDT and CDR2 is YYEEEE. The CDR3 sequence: CASSIGTAYEQYF. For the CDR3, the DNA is TGTGCCAGCAGCATCGGGACGGCCTACGAGCAGTACTTC.

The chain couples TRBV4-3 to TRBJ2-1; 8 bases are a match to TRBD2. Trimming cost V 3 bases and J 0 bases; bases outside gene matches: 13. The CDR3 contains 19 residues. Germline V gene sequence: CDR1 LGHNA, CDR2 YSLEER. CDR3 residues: CASSQAQGGGLSSYNEQFF. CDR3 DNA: TGCGCCAGCAGCCAGGCCCAGGGCGGGGGGTTGAGCTCCTACAATGAGCAGTTCTTC.

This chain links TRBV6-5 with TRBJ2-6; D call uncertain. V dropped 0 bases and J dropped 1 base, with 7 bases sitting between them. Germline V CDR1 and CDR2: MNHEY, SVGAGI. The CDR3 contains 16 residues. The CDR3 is CASSYSFGSGANVLTF. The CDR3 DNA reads TGTGCCAGCAGTTACTCGTTCGGGTCTGGGGCCAACGTCCTGACTTTC.

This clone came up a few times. For the CDR3, the DNA is TGTGCCAGCAGGAGGGACTGGGCAGGGAATCAGCCCCAGCATTTT. Its translation: CASRRDWAGNQPQHF. The V and J genes are TRBV6-1 and TRBJ1-5; possibly TRBD1 for D (5 bases). Trimming took 6 bases from V and 4 from J, leaving 16 bases between them. From germline, CDR1 is MNHNS and CDR2 SASEGT. This CDR3 contains 15 residues.

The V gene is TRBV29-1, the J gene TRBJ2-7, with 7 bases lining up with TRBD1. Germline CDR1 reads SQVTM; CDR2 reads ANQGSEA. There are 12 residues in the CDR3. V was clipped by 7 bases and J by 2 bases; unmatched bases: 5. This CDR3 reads CSALTGPYEQYF. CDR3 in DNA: TGCAGCGCTCTGACAGGGCCCTACGAGCAGTACTTC.

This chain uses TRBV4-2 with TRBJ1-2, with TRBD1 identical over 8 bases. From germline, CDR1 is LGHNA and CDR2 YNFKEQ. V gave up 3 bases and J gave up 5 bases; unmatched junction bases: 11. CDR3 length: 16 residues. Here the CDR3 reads CASSHEDRVRDYGYTF. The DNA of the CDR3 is TGTGCCAGCAGCCACGAGGACAGGGTTCGGGATTATGGCTACACCTTC.

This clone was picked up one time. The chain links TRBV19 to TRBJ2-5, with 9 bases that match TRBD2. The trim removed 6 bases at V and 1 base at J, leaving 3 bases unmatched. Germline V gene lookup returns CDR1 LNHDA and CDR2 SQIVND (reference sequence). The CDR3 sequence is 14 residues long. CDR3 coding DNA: TGTGCCAGTAGCCTGACTAGCGGCCAAGAGACCCAGTACTTC. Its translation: CASSLTSGQETQYF.